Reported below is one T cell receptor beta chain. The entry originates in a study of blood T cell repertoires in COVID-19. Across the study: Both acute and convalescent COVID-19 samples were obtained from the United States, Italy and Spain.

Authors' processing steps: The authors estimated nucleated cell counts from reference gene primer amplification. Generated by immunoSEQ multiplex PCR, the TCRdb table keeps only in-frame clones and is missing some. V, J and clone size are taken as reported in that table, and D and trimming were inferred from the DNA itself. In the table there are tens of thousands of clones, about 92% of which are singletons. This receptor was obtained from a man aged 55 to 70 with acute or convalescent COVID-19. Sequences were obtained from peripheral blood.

This CDR3 reads CASSLVISGRGRAEAFF. CDR3 coding DNA: TGTGCCAGCAGCTTAGTAATATCTGGCAGGGGGAGAGCTGAAGCTTTCTTT. The V call is TRBV7-9, the J call TRBJ1-1; 7 nucleotides align to TRBD1. V was clipped by 1 base and J by 6 bases; unmatched bases: 14. This CDR3 spans 17 amino acids. Germline CDR1 and CDR2: SEHNR and FQNEAQ (reference sequence).